What follows are 20 T cell receptor beta chains derived from one specimen sequenced in a study of blood T cell repertoires in COVID-19. Generated by immunoSEQ multiplex PCR, the TCRdb table keeps only in-frame clones and is missing some. Found here are over 200,000 clones, approximately 82% of them singletons; the top ten hold over 9.5%. The sequencing input was peripheral blood. The source is a woman in her 40s with acute or convalescent COVID-19.

This chain joins TRBV7-9 and TRBJ2-1; D not resolved. This CDR3 is built from 15 residues. Germline V lookup: CDR1 SEHNR, CDR2 FQNEAQ (reference sequence). V was shortened by 5 bases and J by 2 bases, with 13 bases between the two germline ends. DNA of the CDR3: TGTGCCAGCAGCGGTCGTCTGAGCCCCTACAATGAGCAGTTCTTC. The encoded protein is CASSGRLSPYNEQFF.

This clone occurred a few times. The chain couples TRBV6-6 to TRBJ1-1, with D possibly TRBD1 on 5 matching bases. Trimming pared 4 bases from V and 3 bases from J, leaving 12 bases between. CDR1 is MNHNY and CDR2 is SVGAGI in the germline V gene (reference sequence). CDR3 length equals 14 residues. The DNA of the CDR3 is TGTGCCAGCAGTTTACTTGACAGAGACACTGAAGCTTTCTTT. This codes for CASSLLDRDTEAFF.

With regard to this clone: The identical CDR3 is also encoded by other nucleotide sequences in the sample. This sequence joins TRBV5-4 and TRBJ2-5; D possibly corresponds to TRBD2 (5 bases). The ends were cut back, 2 bases at V and 2 bases at J, with 7 bases in the middle. This CDR3 comprises 13 residues. CDR1 is SGHNT and CDR2 is YYREEE in the germline V gene (reference sequence). This CDR3 is CASSLRRQETQYF. CDR3 DNA sequence: TGTGCCAGCAGCTTAAGGAGGCAAGAGACCCAGTACTTC.

A few counts support this clone. The chain employs TRBV9 and TRBJ1-2; 7 bases are shared with TRBD1. Unmatched junction bases numbered 10, after V lost 3 bases and J lost 8 bases. The length of the CDR3 is 14 residues. Germline V gene data show CDR1 as SGDLS and CDR2 as YYNGEE. CDR3 in amino acids: CASSARQGSGGYTF. DNA for the CDR3: TGTGCCAGCAGCGCAAGACAGGGCTCGGGGGGCTACACCTTC.

The genes are TRBV29-1 and TRBJ1-2; 9 bases fit TRBD1. The CDR3 contains 15 residues. CDR1 is SQVTM, CDR2 ANQGSEA, per germline. The junction had 12 bases not matched to a gene; V was cut back by 6 bases and J by 4 bases. The CDR3 DNA reads TGCAGCGTCAGGACAGGGGCCCCTACCCTCTATGGCTACACCTTC. It yields the protein CSVRTGAPTLYGYTF.

This chain uses TRBV9 with TRBJ1-2; TRBD1 matches 7 bases. Trimming took 4 bases from V and 7 from J; bases not matched to a gene: 10. Germline CDR1 and CDR2: SGDLS and YYNGEE. This CDR3 has 14 amino acids. CDR3 loop: CASSSRQGRFGYTF. CDR3 coding DNA: TGTGCCAGCAGCTCCCGACAGGGACGGTTTGGCTACACCTTC. Using reference TRBV9 and TRBJ1-2 for the parts outside the CDR3, the full variable domain is DSGVTQTPKHLITATGQRVTLRCSPRSGDLSVYWYQQSLDQGLQFLIQYYNGEERAKGNILERFSAQQFPDLHSELNLSSLELGDSALYFCASSSRQGRFGYTFGSGTRLTVV.

The V and J genes are TRBV3-1 (or the pseudogene TRBV3-2) and TRBJ1-6; D gene unclear. CDR1 is LGHDT and CDR2 is YNNKEL in the germline V gene (reference sequence). The CDR3 extends over 17 amino acids. The ends were cut back, 4 bases at V and 9 bases at J, with 22 bases in the middle. CDR3 in DNA: TGTGCCAGCAGCCGAGTCCCCTCGGGGTTCCTCGCTTCACCCCTCCACTTT. Protein: CASSRVPSGFLASPLHF.

The chain carries TRBV11-2 and TRBJ2-7; 8 nucleotides line up with TRBD2. After removal of 3 bases from V and 2 bases from J, the junction contained 12 bases not matched to a gene. Per germline, CDR1 SGHAT and CDR2 FQNNGV. This CDR3 contains 17 residues. The CDR3 coding sequence is TGTGCCAGCAGCTTTCACAGTGAGCGGGAGTTACCCTACGAGCAGTACTTC. Protein sequence: CASSFHSERELPYEQYF.

This clone was found once. The chain uses TRBV6-5 and TRBJ2-1, with D possibly matching TRBD2 (6 bases). The CDR3 extends over 15 amino acids. The germline V and J ends were trimmed by 0 bases and 4 bases, with 10 bases remaining between them. CDR1 is MNHEY and CDR2 is SVGAGI in the germline V gene. The CDR3 here is CASSYSLARYNEQFF. The CDR3 bases are TGTGCCAGCAGTTACTCCCTAGCGCGGTACAATGAGCAGTTCTTC.

The chain employs TRBV6-5 and TRBJ2-7; the D is unclear. Trimming took 5 bases from V and 0 from J, leaving 8 bases between them. The CDR3 covers 13 residues. Germline-derived CDR1 and CDR2 are MNHEY and SVGAGI. In DNA, the CDR3 is TGTGCCAGCAGTCAGGCAGCCTCCTACGAGCAGTACTTC. It yields the protein CASSQAASYEQYF.

In this sample, this clone turned up once. The V gene is TRBV6-4, the J gene TRBJ1-2, with D perhaps matching TRBD1 (5 bases). CDR1 is MRHNA and CDR2 is SNTAGT in the germline V gene. Trimming stripped 6 bases from V and 1 base from J, with 12 bases between. The length of the CDR3 is 14 residues. Here the CDR3 reads CASSPDSFNYGYTF. The CDR3 nucleotides read TGTGCCAGCAGCCCCGACAGCTTTAACTATGGCTACACCTTC.

This clone was counted only a few times. The rearrangement uses TRBV7-2 and TRBJ1-3; D gene ambiguous. The CDR3 is made up of 14 amino acids. The ends were cut back, 0 bases at V and 0 bases at J, with 3 bases in the middle. Germline V gene sequence: CDR1 SGHTA, CDR2 FQGNSA. The CDR3 spells CASSLAASGNTIYF. The CDR3 nucleotides read TGTGCCAGCAGCTTAGCAGCCTCTGGAAACACCATATATTTT.

The chain recombines TRBV7-2 with TRBJ1-2, with D perhaps TRBD1 (6 bases). Deletions cut 2 bases from V and 8 bases from J, with 12 bases between. Germline-derived CDR1 and CDR2 are SGHTA and FQGNSA. The CDR3 runs 13 residues. CDR3 amino acids: CASSLNVRGGYTF. As DNA, the CDR3 is TGTGCCAGCAGCTTAAATGTCAGGGGCGGCTACACCTTC.

The rearrangement joins TRBV24-1 to TRBJ2-7; TRBD1 matches 7 bases. Germline CDR1 reads KGHDR; CDR2 reads SFDVKD. The V segment lost 9 bases and the J segment 2 bases; nucleotides outside the gene matches: 12. This CDR3 is built from 15 residues. The CDR3 sequence: CATSSTGTAPYEQYF. DNA for the CDR3: TGTGCCACCTCCTCGACCGGGACAGCCCCCTACGAGCAGTACTTC.

This sequence joins TRBV2 and TRBJ2-3; 7 nucleotides align to TRBD1. The germline V gene encodes CDR1 SNHLY and CDR2 FYNNEI. With V trimmed by 3 bases and J by 0 bases, 15 bases remained unmatched. There are 19 residues in the CDR3. Here the CDR3 DNA reads TGTGCCAGCAGTGATACAGGGGTCCAGGTCTCTACTAGCACAGATACGCAGTATTTT. Protein sequence: CASSDTGVQVSTSTDTQYF. The complete variable domain, with remaining parts taken from reference TRBV2 and TRBJ2-3, reads EPEVTQTPSHQVTQMGQEVILRCVPISNHLYFYWYRQILGQKVEFLVSFYNNEISEKSEIFDDQFSVERPDGSNFTLKIRSTKLEDSAMYFCASSDTGVQVSTSTDTQYFGPGTRLTVL.

V and J are TRBV4-1 and TRBJ1-2; 7 bases match TRBD1. Germline CDR1 is MGHRA and CDR2 is YSYEKL. With V trimmed by 4 bases and J by 2 bases, 7 bases remained unmatched. The CDR3 spans 15 residues. The CDR3, as DNA: TGCGCCAGCAGCCCGGGACAGACAAAAAACTATGGCTACACCTTC. It encodes CASSPGQTKNYGYTF.

The V and J genes are TRBV7-2 and TRBJ2-3; TRBD2 matches at 7 bases. V trimming: 4 bases; J trimming: 1 base; junction bases outside the gene matches: 8. The CDR3 sequence is 16 residues long. Germline V gene sequence: CDR1 SGHTA, CDR2 FQGNSA. The CDR3 DNA follows: TGTGCCAGCAGCTCCTCGGTAGGGAGGGGCACAGATACGCAGTATTTT. Translation gives CASSSSVGRGTDTQYF.

The rearrangement links TRBV24-1 to TRBJ1-2; D might be TRBD1 (5 bases). The CDR3 runs 15 residues. Per the germline V gene, CDR1 is KGHDR and CDR2 is SFDVKD. Between the trimmed V and J ends, which lost 4 bases and 6 bases, there was a span of 17 bases. CDR3 loop: CATSDRLGREDGYTF. CDR3 DNA: TGTGCCACCAGTGACCGGCTCGGCAGGGAGGATGGCTACACCTTC.

DNA of the CDR3: TGCAGCGTTGAAAGGGGGTCTAGCGGGGCCTACGAGCAGTACTTC. This encodes CSVERGSSGAYEQYF. The rearrangement uses TRBV29-1 and TRBJ2-7; 9 bases agree with TRBD2. This CDR3 spans 15 amino acids. Losses at the gene ends were 2 bases for V and 2 bases for J; bases not matched to a gene: 7. Germline CDR1 SQVTM, CDR2 ANQGSEA.

CDR3 protein: CSVLFYGVGTYNEQFF. The CDR3 coding sequence is TGCAGCGTCCTTTTCTACGGGGTAGGGACTTACAATGAGCAGTTCTTC. The gene calls are TRBV29-1 and TRBJ2-1, with D possibly being TRBD2 (6 bases). Germline loops: CDR1 SQVTM, CDR2 ANQGSEA. The CDR3 spans 16 residues. Trimming removed 6 bases at V and 4 bases at J, with 22 bases between.